This TCR beta chain was captured by sequencing in a study of chemoradiotherapy in HPV16-positive cancers. Study in general: Candidate HPV-specific T-cell clones and common TCR motifs came from functional assays in a couple of HPV16-positive patients.

General observations from the study: The functional HPV-specific definition rests on just a couple of HPV16-positive patients. Candidate HPV-specific clones and E7-related TCR motifs grew in tumor during treatment. HPV-responsive T-cell expansion during chemoradiotherapy was linked to improved recurrence-free survival in HPV16-positive patients.

V lost 4 bases to trimming and J lost 1 base, with 9 bases between them. Germline CDR1 is SGHAT and CDR2 is FQDESV (reference sequence). This CDR3 has 14 amino acids. In the case of this clone: Its antigen remains unknown.

The repertoire was sequenced with immunoSEQ multiplex PCR; TCRdb's copy has only in-frame clones and lacks some. Among some 5,100 clones listed, just over 90% were seen once. The rearrangement joins TRBV11-1 to TRBJ2-3, with D maybe TRBD2 (6 bases). Source: blood, taken from a patient who underwent chemoradiotherapy. The TCR sequence derives from a human donor with HPV-associated anogenital cancer. For the CDR3, the DNA is TGTGCCAGCAGCTCCCAGCGGGGCACAGATACGCAGTATTTT. It yields the protein CASSSQRGTDTQYF.